Below are 5 T cell receptor beta chains sequenced from a single sample in a study of T cell responses to AZD1222 COVID-19 vaccine. Assay: immunoSEQ multiplex PCR; the TCRdb copy retains only in-frame clones and omits some. The sample holds 120,000 to 150,000 clones, 88% seen once. The source was peripheral blood, collected 28 days after the second AZD1222 dose. Source of these receptors: an adult who received the AZD1222 COVID-19 vaccine.

This clone occurred once. The gene calls are TRBV7-2 and TRBJ1-2; 7 nucleotides match TRBD1. V trimming: 5 bases; J trimming: 5 bases; junction bases outside the gene matches: 11. The V gene's germline CDR1 is SGHTA and CDR2 FQGNSA. The CDR3 is made up of 15 amino acids. The CDR3: CASSATGQRYYGYTF. The CDR3 nucleotides read TGTGCCAGCAGCGCGACGGGACAGAGATATTATGGCTACACCTTC.

V gene TRBV7-3 combines with J gene TRBJ1-2, with D perhaps matching TRBD1 (6 bases). The CDR3 length is 14 residues. CDR1 SGHTA and CDR2 FQGTGA come from the germline V gene. The ends were cut back, 1 base at V and 7 bases at J, with 13 bases in the middle. The CDR3 region has the DNA TGTGCCAGCAGCTTAAACCACAGGGCCTCTGGCTACACCTTC. Its protein product is CASSLNHRASGYTF.

The rearrangement joins TRBV6-5 to TRBJ1-4, with 8 bases matching TRBD1. Germline CDR1 MNHEY, CDR2 SVGAGI. The CDR3 runs 14 residues. V lost 7 bases to trimming and J lost 5 bases; unmatched junction nucleotides: 6. CDR3 nucleotides: TGTGCCAGCATCCACAGGGGGTTAAATGAAAAACTGTTTTTT. Its protein product is CASIHRGLNEKLFF.

The chain couples TRBV20-1 to TRBJ1-5; D is unresolved. The CDR3 sequence is 15 residues long. Germline V gene sequence: CDR1 DFQATT, CDR2 SNEGSKA (reference sequence). V gave up 3 bases and J gave up 0 bases, with 12 bases separating them. CDR3 sequence reads: CSASLGLYSNQPQHF. The CDR3 region has the DNA TGCAGTGCTAGTCTCGGACTCTATAGCAATCAGCCCCAGCATTTT.

The rearrangement joins TRBV29-1 to TRBJ2-3; 11 bases match TRBD2. The CDR3 has 16 residues. The V and J ends lost 0 bases and 4 bases, in that order; junction bases with no gene match: 6. Germline lookup yields CDR1 SQVTM and CDR2 ANQGSEA. The CDR3 DNA sequence: TGCAGCGTTGAAGATATAGCGGGAGGGGGGGCAGATACGCAGTATTTT. This encodes CSVEDIAGGGADTQYF.